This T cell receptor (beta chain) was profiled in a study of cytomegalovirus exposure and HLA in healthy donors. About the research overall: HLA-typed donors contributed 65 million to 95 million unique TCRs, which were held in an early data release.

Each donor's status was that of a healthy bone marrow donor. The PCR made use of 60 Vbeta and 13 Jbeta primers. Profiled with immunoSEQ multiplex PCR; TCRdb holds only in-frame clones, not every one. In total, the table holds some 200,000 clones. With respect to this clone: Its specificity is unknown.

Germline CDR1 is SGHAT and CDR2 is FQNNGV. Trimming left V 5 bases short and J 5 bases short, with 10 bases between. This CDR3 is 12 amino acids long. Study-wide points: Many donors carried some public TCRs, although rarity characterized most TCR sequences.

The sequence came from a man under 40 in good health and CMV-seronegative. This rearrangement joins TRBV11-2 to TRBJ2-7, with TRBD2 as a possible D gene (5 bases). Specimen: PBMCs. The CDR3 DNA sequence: TGTGCCAGCAGCCTTACGGGGAACGAGCAGTACTTC. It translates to CASSLTGNEQYF.